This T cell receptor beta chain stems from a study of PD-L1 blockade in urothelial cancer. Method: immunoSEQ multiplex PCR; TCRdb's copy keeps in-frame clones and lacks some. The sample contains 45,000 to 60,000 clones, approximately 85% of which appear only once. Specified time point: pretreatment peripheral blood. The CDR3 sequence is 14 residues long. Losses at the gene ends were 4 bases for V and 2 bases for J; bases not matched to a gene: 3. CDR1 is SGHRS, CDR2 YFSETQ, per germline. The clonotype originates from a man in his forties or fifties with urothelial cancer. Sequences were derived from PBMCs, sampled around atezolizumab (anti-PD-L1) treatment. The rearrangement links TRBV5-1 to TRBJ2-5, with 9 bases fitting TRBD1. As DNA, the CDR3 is TGCGCCAGCAGCGCGGACAGGGGTCAAGAGACCCAGTACTTC. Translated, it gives CASSADRGQETQYF.